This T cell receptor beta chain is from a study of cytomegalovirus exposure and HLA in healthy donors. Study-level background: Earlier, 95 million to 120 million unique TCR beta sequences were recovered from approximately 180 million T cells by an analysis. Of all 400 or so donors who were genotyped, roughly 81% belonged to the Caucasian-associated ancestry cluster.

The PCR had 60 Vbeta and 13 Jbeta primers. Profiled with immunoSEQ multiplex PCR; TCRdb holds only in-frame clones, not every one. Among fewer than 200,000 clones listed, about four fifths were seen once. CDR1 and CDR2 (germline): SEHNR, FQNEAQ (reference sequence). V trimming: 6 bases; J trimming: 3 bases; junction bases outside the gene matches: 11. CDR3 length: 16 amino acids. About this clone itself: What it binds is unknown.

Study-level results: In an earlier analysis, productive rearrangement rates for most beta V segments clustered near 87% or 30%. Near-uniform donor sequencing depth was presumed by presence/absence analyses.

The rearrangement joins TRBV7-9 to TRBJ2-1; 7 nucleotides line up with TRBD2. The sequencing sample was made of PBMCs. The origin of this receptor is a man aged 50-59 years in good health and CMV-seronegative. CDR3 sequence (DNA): TGTGCCAGCAGTCTACGGGCCAGCGGGAACTACAATGAGCAGTTCTTC. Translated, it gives CASSLRASGNYNEQFF.